There are a few counts of the clone carrying this T cell receptor beta chain. The sample belongs to a study of cytomegalovirus exposure and HLA in healthy donors. The table came from immunoSEQ multiplex PCR; TCRdb's copy has only in-frame clones and leaves some out. The sample lists 60,000 or so clones; more than 75% were seen once. Sequencing was carried out using PBMCs. The sequence came from a man in his late teens or twenties in good health and CMV-seronegative.

The CDR3 region has the DNA TGCGCCAGCACGTCGGGCACCGGGGAGCTGTTTTTT. Amino acid sequence: CASTSGTGELFF. V usage is TRBV5-1 and J usage is TRBJ2-2; D not certain. Trimming removed 6 bases from V and 4 bases from J, with 7 bases in between. This CDR3 has 12 amino acids. The V gene's germline CDR1 is SGHRS and CDR2 YFSETQ.